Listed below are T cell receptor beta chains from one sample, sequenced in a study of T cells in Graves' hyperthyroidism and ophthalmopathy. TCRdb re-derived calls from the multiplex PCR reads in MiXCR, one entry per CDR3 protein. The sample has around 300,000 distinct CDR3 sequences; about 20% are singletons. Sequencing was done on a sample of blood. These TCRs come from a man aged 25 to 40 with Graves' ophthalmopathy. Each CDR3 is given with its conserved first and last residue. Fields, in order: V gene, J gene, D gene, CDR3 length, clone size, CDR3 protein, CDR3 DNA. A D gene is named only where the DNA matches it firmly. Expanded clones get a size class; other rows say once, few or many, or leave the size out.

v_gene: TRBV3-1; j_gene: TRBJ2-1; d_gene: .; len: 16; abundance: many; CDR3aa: CASSQVSSGSYNEQFF; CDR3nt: TGTGCCAGCAGCCAAGTCTCAAGCGGCTCCTACAATGAGCAGTTCTTC
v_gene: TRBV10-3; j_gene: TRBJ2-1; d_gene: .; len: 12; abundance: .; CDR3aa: CAISDRDNEQFF; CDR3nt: TGTGCCATCAGCGACAGAGACAATGAGCAGTTCTTC
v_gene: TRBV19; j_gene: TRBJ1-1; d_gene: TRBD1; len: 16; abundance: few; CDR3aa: CASRQKVGQGNTEAFF; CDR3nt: TGTGCCAGTAGACAGAAAGTGGGACAGGGAAACACTGAAGCTTTCTTT
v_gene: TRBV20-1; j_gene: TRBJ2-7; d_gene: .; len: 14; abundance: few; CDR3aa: CSAFALASSYEQYF; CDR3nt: TGCAGTGCTTTCGCCCTAGCGAGCTCCTACGAGCAGTACTTC
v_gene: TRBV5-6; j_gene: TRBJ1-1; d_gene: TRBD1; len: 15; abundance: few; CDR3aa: CASSLAYGTGTEAFF; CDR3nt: TGTGCCAGCAGCTTGGCCTATGGGACAGGGACTGAAGCTTTCTTT
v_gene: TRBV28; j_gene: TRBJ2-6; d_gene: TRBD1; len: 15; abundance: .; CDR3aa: CASRQGSSGANVLTF; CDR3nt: TGTGCCAGTCGACAGGGAAGCTCTGGGGCCAACGTCCTGACTTTC
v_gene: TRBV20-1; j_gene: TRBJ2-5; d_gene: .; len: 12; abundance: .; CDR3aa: CSATSGGETQYF; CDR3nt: TGCAGTGCGACCTCAGGCGGAGAGACCCAGTACTTC
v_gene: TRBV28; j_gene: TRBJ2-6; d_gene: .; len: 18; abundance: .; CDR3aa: CASSSRVTRFSGANVLTF; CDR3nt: TGTGCCAGCAGTTCCCGTGTCACCCGTTTCTCTGGGGCCAACGTCCTGACTTTC
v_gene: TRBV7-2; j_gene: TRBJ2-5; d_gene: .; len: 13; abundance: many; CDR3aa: CASSFGSQETQYF; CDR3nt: TGTGCCAGCAGCTTTGGGAGCCAAGAGACCCAGTACTTC
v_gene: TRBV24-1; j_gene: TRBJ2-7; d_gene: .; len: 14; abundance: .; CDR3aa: CATSDSLGAGEQYF; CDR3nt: TGTGCCACCAGTGATAGCCTCGGAGCGGGCGAGCAGTACTTC
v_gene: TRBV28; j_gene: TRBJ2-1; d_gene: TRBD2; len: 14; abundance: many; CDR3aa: CASTPLAVYNEQFF; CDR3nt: TGTGCCAGCACCCCACTAGCGGTTTACAATGAGCAGTTCTTC
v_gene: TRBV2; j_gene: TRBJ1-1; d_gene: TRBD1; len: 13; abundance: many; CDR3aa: CASSGQGDTEAFF; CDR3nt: TGTGCCAGCAGCGGACAGGGGGACACTGAAGCTTTCTTT
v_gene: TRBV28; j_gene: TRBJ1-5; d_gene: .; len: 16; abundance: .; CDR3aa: CASNGGQEYSNQPQHF; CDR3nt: TGTGCCAGCAATGGCGGGCAGGAATATAGCAATCAGCCCCAGCATTTT
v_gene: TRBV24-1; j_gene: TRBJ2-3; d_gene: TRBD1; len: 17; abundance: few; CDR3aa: CATSSRRTGKPTDTQYF; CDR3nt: TGTGCCACCAGTTCCCGCCGGACAGGGAAACCCACAGATACGCAGTATTTT
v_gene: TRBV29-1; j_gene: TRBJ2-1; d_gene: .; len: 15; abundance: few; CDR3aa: CSALHGGSSYNEQFF; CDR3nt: TGCAGCGCCCTGCATGGAGGGAGTTCCTACAATGAGCAGTTCTTC
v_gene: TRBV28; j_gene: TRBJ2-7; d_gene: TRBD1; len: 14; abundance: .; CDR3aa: CASSFGQGRGEQYF; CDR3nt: TGTGCCAGCAGTTTTGGACAGGGTAGAGGGGAGCAGTACTTC
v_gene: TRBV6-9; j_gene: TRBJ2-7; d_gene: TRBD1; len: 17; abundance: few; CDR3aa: CASSYPNQRDRAYEQYF; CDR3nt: TGTGCCAGCAGTTACCCAAACCAACGGGACAGGGCCTACGAGCAGTACTTC
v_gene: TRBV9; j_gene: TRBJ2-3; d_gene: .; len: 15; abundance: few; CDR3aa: CASSVAGAVTDTQYF; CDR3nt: TGTGCCAGCAGCGTAGCGGGAGCGGTCACAGATACGCAGTATTTT
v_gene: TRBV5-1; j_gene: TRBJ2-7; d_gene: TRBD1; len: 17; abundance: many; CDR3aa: CASSLLRTGTGAYEQYF; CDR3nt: TGCGCCAGCAGCTTGCTCCGGACCGGGACAGGGGCCTACGAGCAGTACTTC
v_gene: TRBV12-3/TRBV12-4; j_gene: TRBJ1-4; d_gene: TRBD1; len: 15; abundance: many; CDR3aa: CASSQPNRGNEKLFF; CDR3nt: TGTGCCAGCAGTCAACCAAACAGGGGGAATGAAAAACTGTTTTTT
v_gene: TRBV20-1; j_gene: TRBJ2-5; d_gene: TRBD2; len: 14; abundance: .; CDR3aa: CSAMPYAGEETQYF; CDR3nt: TGCAGTGCTATGCCCTACGCGGGAGAAGAGACCCAGTACTTC